This T cell receptor beta chain was captured by sequencing in a study of blood T cell repertoires in COVID-19. Study-wide background: Collection of acute and convalescent COVID-19 samples took place in the United States, Italy and Spain.

Germline-derived CDR1 and CDR2 are SGHKS and YYEKEE (reference sequence). This CDR3 comprises 16 residues. The trim removed 4 bases at V and 0 bases at J, leaving 9 bases unmatched. In the original analysis: Reference gene primer amplification yielded estimated nucleated cell counts. Sequenced by immunoSEQ multiplex PCR; TCRdb stores in-frame clones only, minus some. V, J and clone size were drawn from that table, and D and trimming were deduced from the DNA. The sample lists 250,000 to 300,000 clones, more than 85% seen once, with about 3.5% in the top ten. The TCR sequence derives from a man between 18 and 29 years old with active or convalescent COVID-19. Sequencing input: peripheral blood. The J gene is TRBJ2-7, the V gene TRBV5-5; 8 bases are shared with TRBD2. Written as DNA, the CDR3 is TGTGCCAGCAGCCCCCGCGGGGGGAGTAGCTCCTACGAGCAGTACTTC. Residues: CASSPRGGSSSYEQYF.